These 16 T cell receptor beta chains were all obtained from the same sample, sequenced in a study of CD8 T cells in Susac syndrome. Random hexamers were used to reverse transcribe an amount of roughly 0.45 to 1 ug RNA. TCRdb reprocessed the immunoSEQ multiplex PCR reads with MiXCR, giving one entry per CDR3 protein. Altogether approximately 100,000 distinct CDR3 sequences are present, over 90% being singletons, with the ten largest covering around 0.15%. Sequenced: CD4+ T cells from PBMCs. The origin of the receptors is a human donor in good health.

The chain carries TRBV25-1 and TRBJ1-1, with a weak D call TRBD1 (6 bases). Germline loops: CDR1 MGHDK, CDR2 SYGVNS. Trimming removed 1 base at V and 0 bases at J, with 18 bases between. The CDR3 sequence is 18 residues long. Written as DNA, the CDR3 is TGTGCCAGCAGTGAATTAGTCGGGGGCATGGGCATGAACACTGAAGCTTTCTTT. Its protein product is CASSELVGGMGMNTEAFF.

This clonotype was detected only once. The chain is built from TRBV5-6 and TRBJ2-5; D is uncertain. The V and J ends lost 5 bases and 2 bases respectively, with 4 bases between them. The V gene's germline CDR1 is SGHDT and CDR2 YYEEEE. The CDR3 has 11 amino acids. CDR3: CASRGQETQYF. CDR3 in DNA: TGTGCCAGCAGGGGACAAGAGACCCAGTACTTC. The whole variable domain, remainder taken from reference TRBV5-6 and TRBJ2-5, is DAGVTQSPTHLIKTRGQQVTLRCSPKSGHDTVSWYQQALGQGPQFIFQYYEEEERQRGNFPDRFSGHQFPNYSSELNVNALLLGDSALYLCASRGQETQYFGPGTRLLVL.

This rearrangement joins TRBV7-9 to TRBJ2-5; D gene uncertain. CDR3 length equals 14 residues. V dropped 3 bases and J dropped 5 bases, with 13 bases sitting between them. Germline-derived CDR1 and CDR2 are SEHNR and FQNEAQ (reference sequence). CDR3 region: CASSFPYLGETQYF. CDR3 DNA: TGTGCCAGCAGCTTCCCGTACCTGGGGGAGACCCAGTACTTC.

This clonotype was observed a few times. V gene TRBV27 combines with J gene TRBJ2-7, with TRBD1 identical over 7 bases. The CDR3 consists of 14 residues. The germline CDR1 and CDR2 sequences are MNHEY and SMNVEV (reference sequence). Losses at the gene ends were 5 bases for V and 0 bases for J; bases not matched to a gene: 4. CDR3 coding DNA: TGTGCCAGCAGTCCCGGACAGGCCTCCTACGAGCAGTACTTC. It is translated as CASSPGQASYEQYF.

The V and J genes are TRBV9 and TRBJ2-3, with D perhaps being TRBD1 or TRBD2 (5 bases each). The germline V and J ends were trimmed by 8 bases and 0 bases, with 16 bases remaining between them. This CDR3 comprises 15 residues. Germline V gene data show CDR1 as SGDLS and CDR2 as YYNGEE. CDR3 in DNA: TGTGCCAGTGGGACGGGGCAATCTAGCACAGATACGCAGTATTTT. This gives the protein CASGTGQSSTDTQYF. Full variable domain (rest looked up from reference TRBV9 and TRBJ2-3): DSGVTQTPKHLITATGQRVTLRCSPRSGDLSVYWYQQSLDQGLQFLIQYYNGEERAKGNILERFSAQQFPDLHSELNLSSLELGDSALYFCASGTGQSSTDTQYFGPGTRLTVL.

This clonotype was counted only a few times. This chain joins TRBV30 and TRBJ2-7; D call uncertain. The CDR3 is 11 residues long. V lost 1 base and J lost 2, with 3 bases in between. Per the germline V gene, CDR1 is GTSNPN and CDR2 is SVGIG (reference sequence). The CDR3 region has the DNA TGTGCCTGGAGTGAAACCTACGAGCAGTACTTC. This encodes CAWSETYEQYF.

In this sample, this clonotype turned up once. This chain connects TRBV5-1 to TRBJ2-1; D tentatively fits TRBD1 or TRBD2 (5 bases each). This CDR3 spans 15 amino acids. Trimming shortened V by 4 bases and J by 0 bases, and 11 bases separated the two germline ends. Germline CDR1 is SGHRS and CDR2 is YFSETQ. As DNA, the CDR3 is TGCGCCAGCAGCCCGGGACCGAGCTCCTACAATGAGCAGTTCTTC. Its translation: CASSPGPSSYNEQFF.

The chain is built from TRBV6-1 and TRBJ2-2; no definite D call. The CDR3 is 14 amino acids. The germline V and J ends were trimmed by 8 bases and 1 base, with 11 bases remaining between them. Germline loops: CDR1 MNHNS, CDR2 SASEGT. The CDR3: CASLGQRNTGELFF. DNA for the CDR3: TGTGCCAGCTTAGGTCAGAGGAACACCGGGGAGCTGTTTTTT.

This clonotype was seen a single time. The CDR3: CSARDEGQGRWDSPLHF. In nucleotides, the CDR3 is TGCAGTGCTAGAGATGAGGGACAGGGGAGGTGGGATTCACCCCTCCACTTT. The chain joins TRBV20-1 to TRBJ1-6; 10 bases map to TRBD1. Germline V gene data show CDR1 as DFQATT and CDR2 as SNEGSKA (reference sequence). The junction had 10 bases not matched to a gene; V was cut back by 0 bases and J by 8 bases. CDR3 size: 17 residues.

The chain employs TRBV12-3 or TRBV12-4 and TRBJ1-5; D gene ambiguous. CDR3 length: 12 residues. V lost 2 bases and J 16 bases, leaving 15 bases between the germline ends. The CDR3 sequence is CASSLKESFIHF. DNA of the CDR3: TGTGCCAGCAGTTTAAAAGAGTCCTTCATCCATTTT.

The chain is built from TRBV29-1 and TRBJ2-1; D may be TRBD1 (6 bases). The V end was cut by 3 bases, the J end by 13 bases, with 16 bases between. The CDR3 contains 12 residues. The germline gives CDR1 SQVTM, CDR2 ANQGSEA. CDR3 sequence (DNA): TGCAGCGTTGAGAGGGGGACACAGGATCAGTTCTTC. Encoded protein: CSVERGTQDQFF.

The chain employs TRBV9 and TRBJ1-2; 8 bases align to TRBD1. Germline V gives CDR1 SGDLS, CDR2 YYNGEE. This CDR3 contains 15 residues. With V trimmed by 0 bases and J by 4 bases, 5 bases remained unmatched. In DNA form, the CDR3 reads TGTGCCAGCAGCGTAGAGTCAGGGGGCGCCTATGGCTACACCTTC. It yields the protein CASSVESGGAYGYTF.

The chain has TRBV20-1 and TRBJ1-3, with D unresolved. The CDR3 spans 15 residues. V was shortened by 0 bases and J by 0 bases, with 9 bases between the two germline ends. Germline values: CDR1 DFQATT, CDR2 SNEGSKA (reference sequence). DNA of the CDR3: TGCAGTGCTAGAGATCCATCGGTCTCTGGAAACACCATATATTTT. As protein: CSARDPSVSGNTIYF.

V usage is TRBV20-1 and J usage is TRBJ1-5; D gene uncertain. This CDR3 has 12 residues. Germline assignment: CDR1 DFQATT and CDR2 SNEGSKA (reference sequence). CDR3: CRVGRGNQPQHF. CDR3 nucleotide sequence: TGCAGGGTTGGAAGGGGCAATCAGCCCCAGCATTTT.

The chain is built from TRBV20-1 and TRBJ2-1; TRBD2 matches at 7 bases. The ends lost 5 bases at V and 7 bases at J; junction bases unmatched: 11. The V gene's germline CDR1 is DFQATT and CDR2 SNEGSKA (reference sequence). The CDR3 sequence is 14 residues long. The CDR3 DNA follows: TGCAGTGCTCCGGGGACTACACTTTGGAATGAGCAGTTCTTC. Its protein product is CSAPGTTLWNEQFF.

This chain connects TRBV27 to TRBJ1-1; 8 nucleotides match TRBD1. The CDR3 runs 13 residues. V was pared by 6 bases and J by 4 bases, with 4 bases of the junction left unmatched. Germline loops: CDR1 MNHEY, CDR2 SMNVEV (reference sequence). CDR3 sequence (DNA): TGTGCCAGCAGCTGGACAGGGACCACTGAAGCTTTCTTT. Amino acids: CASSWTGTTEAFF.